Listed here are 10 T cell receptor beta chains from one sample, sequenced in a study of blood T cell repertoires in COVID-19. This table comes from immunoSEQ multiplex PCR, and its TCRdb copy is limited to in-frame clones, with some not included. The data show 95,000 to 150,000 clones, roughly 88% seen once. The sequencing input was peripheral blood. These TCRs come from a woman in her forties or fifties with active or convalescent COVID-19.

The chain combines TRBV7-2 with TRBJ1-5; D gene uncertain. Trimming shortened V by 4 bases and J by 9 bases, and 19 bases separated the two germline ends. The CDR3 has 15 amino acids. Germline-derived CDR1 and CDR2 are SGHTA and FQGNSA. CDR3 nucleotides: TGTGCCAGCAGCTCCTCCCATGCGGTTATGGGGCCCCAGCATTTT. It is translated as CASSSSHAVMGPQHF.

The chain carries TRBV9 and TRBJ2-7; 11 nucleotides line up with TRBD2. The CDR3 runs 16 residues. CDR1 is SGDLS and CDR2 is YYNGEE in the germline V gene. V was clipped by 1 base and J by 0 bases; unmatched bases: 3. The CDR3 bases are TGTGCCAGCAGCGTACGGGGACTAGCGGACTCCTACGAGCAGTACTTC. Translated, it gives CASSVRGLADSYEQYF.

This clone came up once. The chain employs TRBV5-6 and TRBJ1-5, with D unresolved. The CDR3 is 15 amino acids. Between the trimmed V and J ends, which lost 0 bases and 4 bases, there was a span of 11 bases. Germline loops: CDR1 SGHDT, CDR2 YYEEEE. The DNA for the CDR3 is TGTGCCAGCAGCTTGGGGGCAGTGCGAAATCAGCCCCAGCATTTT. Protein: CASSLGAVRNQPQHF.

The chain's CDR3 is CASSSLAGGPPAYEQYF. The CDR3 DNA is TGTGCCAGCAGTTCACTAGCGGGAGGGCCTCCCGCTTACGAGCAGTACTTC. This rearrangement joins TRBV27 to TRBJ2-7; 13 positions agree with TRBD2. Unmatched junction bases numbered 10, after V lost 4 bases and J lost 4 bases. The CDR3 is 17 amino acids. CDR1 and CDR2 from the germline V gene are MNHEY and SMNVEV (reference sequence).

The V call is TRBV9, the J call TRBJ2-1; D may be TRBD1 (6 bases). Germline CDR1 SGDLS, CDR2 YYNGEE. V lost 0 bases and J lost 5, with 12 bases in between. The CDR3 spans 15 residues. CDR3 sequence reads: CASSVEGTRHNEQFF. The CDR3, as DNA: TGTGCCAGCAGCGTAGAGGGGACAAGACACAATGAGCAGTTCTTC. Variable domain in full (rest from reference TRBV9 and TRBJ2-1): DSGVTQTPKHLITATGQRVTLRCSPRSGDLSVYWYQQSLDQGLQFLIQYYNGEERAKGNILERFSAQQFPDLHSELNLSSLELGDSALYFCASSVEGTRHNEQFFGPGTRLTVL.

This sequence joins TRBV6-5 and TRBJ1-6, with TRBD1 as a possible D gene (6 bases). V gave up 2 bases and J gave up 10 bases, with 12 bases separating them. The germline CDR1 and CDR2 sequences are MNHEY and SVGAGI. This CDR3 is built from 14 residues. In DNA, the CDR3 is TGTGCCAGCAGTTACGAGGGGGAAGACTCACCCCTCCACTTT. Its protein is CASSYEGEDSPLHF.

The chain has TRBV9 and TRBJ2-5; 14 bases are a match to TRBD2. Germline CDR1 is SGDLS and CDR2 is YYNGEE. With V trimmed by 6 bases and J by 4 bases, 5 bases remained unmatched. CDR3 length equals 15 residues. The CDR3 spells CASNGGLAGGETQYF. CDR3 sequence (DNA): TGTGCCAGCAATGGCGGACTAGCGGGAGGAGAGACCCAGTACTTC.

The CDR3 region has the DNA TGTGCCAGCTCACCACCGAGGGACAGGGGTACCAAAATAACGAACACCGGGGAGCTGTTTTTT. Translated, it gives CASSPPRDRGTKITNTGELFF. V usage is TRBV18 and J usage is TRBJ2-2; 10 bases map to TRBD1. Trimming at V came to 0 bases and at J to 0 bases, leaving 13 bases not matched to a gene. CDR3 length equals 21 residues. In germline, CDR1 is KGHSH, CDR2 LQKENI.

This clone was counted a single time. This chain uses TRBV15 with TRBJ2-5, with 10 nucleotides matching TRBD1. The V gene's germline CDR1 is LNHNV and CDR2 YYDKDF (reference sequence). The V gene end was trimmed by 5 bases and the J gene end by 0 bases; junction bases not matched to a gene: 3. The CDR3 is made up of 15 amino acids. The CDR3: CATSSGQGNQETQYF. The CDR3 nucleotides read TGTGCCACCAGCTCGGGACAGGGGAACCAAGAGACCCAGTACTTC.

The CDR3 sequence: CASSKQGEETQYF. The CDR3 region has the DNA TGTGCCAGCAGTAAACAGGGAGAAGAGACCCAGTACTTC. The J gene is TRBJ2-5, the V gene TRBV2, with D tentatively TRBD1 (6 bases). V dropped 5 bases and J dropped 3 bases, with 10 bases sitting between them. CDR1 and CDR2 from the germline V gene are SNHLY and FYNNEI. This CDR3 has 13 residues.